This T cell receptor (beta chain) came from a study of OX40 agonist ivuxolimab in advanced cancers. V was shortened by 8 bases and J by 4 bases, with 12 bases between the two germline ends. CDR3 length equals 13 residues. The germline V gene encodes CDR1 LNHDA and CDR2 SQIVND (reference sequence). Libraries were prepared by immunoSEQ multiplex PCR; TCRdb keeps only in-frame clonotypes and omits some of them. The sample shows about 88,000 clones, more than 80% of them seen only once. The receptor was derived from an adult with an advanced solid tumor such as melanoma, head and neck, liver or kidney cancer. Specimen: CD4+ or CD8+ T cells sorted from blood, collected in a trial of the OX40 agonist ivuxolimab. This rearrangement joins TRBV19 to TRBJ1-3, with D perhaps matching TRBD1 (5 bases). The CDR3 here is CASGGTAGNTIYF. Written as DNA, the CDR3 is TGTGCCAGTGGAGGGACCGCAGGAAACACCATATATTTT.